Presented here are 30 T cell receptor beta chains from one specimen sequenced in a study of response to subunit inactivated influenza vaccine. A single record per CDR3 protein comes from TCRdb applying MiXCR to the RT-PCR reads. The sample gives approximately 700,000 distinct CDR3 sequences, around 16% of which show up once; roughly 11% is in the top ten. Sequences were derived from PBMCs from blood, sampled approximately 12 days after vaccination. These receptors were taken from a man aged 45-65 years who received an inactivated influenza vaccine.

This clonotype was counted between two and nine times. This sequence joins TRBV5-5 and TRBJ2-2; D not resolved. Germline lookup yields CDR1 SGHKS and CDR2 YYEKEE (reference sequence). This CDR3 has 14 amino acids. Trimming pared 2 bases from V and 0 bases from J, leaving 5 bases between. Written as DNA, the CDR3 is TGTGCCAGCAGCTTCGGATCGAACACCGGGGAGCTGTTTTTT. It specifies CASSFGSNTGELFF.

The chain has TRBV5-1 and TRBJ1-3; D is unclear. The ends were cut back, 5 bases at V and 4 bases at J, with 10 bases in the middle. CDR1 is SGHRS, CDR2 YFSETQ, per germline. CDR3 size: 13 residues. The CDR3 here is CASRASWGNTIYF. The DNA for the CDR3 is TGCGCCAGCAGGGCCTCCTGGGGAAACACCATATATTTT. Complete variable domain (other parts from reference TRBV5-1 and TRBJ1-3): KAGVTQTPRYLIKTRGQQVTLSCSPISGHRSVSWYQQTPGQGLQFLFEYFSETQRNKGNFPGRFSGRQFSNSRSEMNVSTLELGDSALYLCASRASWGNTIYFGEGSWLTVV.

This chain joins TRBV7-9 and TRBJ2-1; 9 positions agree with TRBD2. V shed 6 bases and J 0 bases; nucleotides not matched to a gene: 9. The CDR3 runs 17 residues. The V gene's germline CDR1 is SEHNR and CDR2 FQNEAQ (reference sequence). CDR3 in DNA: TGTGCCAGCAGTTCACCTAGCGGGGCCAGCTCCTACAATGAGCAGTTCTTC. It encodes CASSSPSGASSYNEQFF.

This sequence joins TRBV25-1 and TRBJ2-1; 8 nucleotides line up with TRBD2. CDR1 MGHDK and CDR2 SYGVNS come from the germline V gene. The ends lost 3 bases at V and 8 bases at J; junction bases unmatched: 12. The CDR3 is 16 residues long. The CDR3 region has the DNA TGTGCCAGCAGTGATGAGGGCGGGGGGACAAGACATGAGCAGTTCTTC. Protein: CASSDEGGGTRHEQFF.

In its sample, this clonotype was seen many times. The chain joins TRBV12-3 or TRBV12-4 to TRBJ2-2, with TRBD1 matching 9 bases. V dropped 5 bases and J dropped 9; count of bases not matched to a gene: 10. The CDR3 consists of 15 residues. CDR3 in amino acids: CASSLPGQGVRELFF. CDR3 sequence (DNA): TGTGCCAGCAGTCTACCGGGACAGGGTGTCCGGGAGCTGTTTTTT.

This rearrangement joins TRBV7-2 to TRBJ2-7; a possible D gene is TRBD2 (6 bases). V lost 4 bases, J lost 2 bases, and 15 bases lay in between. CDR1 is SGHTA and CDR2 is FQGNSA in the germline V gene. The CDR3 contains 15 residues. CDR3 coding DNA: TGTGCCAGCAGCTCAAGAGCGGGCGCCACCTACGAGCAGTACTTC. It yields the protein CASSSRAGATYEQYF.

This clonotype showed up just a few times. For the CDR3, the DNA is TGTGCCAGCAGGTGGGGAGATAACACTGAAGCTTTCTTT. It specifies CASRWGDNTEAFF. The rearrangement uses TRBV6-1 and TRBJ1-1; D not certain. Germline lookup yields CDR1 MNHNS and CDR2 SASEGT. The V end was cut by 6 bases, the J end by 2 bases, with 10 bases between. The CDR3 extends over 13 amino acids.

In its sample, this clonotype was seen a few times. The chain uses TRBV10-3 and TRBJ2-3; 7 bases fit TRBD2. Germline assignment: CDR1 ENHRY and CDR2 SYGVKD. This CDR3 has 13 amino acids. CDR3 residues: CATHSGGTDTQYF. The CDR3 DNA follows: TGTGCTACCCACAGCGGGGGCACAGATACGCAGTATTTT.

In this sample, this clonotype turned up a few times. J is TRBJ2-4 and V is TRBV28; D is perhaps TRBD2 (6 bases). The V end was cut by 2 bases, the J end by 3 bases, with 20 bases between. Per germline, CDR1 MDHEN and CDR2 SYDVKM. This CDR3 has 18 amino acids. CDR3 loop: CASSLRGQLRRDKNIQYF. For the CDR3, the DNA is TGTGCCAGCAGTTTACGGGGTCAGTTAAGGAGGGACAAAAACATTCAGTACTTC.

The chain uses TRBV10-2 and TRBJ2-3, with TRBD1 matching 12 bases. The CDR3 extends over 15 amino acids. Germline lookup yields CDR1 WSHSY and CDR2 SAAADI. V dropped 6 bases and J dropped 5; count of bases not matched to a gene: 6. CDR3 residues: CASRTGTGGLDTQYF. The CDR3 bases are TGCGCCAGCAGGACCGGGACAGGGGGCTTAGATACGCAGTATTTT.

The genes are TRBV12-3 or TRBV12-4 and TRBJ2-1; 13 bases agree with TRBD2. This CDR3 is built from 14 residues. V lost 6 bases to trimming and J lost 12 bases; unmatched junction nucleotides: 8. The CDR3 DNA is TGTGCCAGCAGATGGACTAGCGGGGGAATTTCGCAGTTCTTC. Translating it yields CASRWTSGGISQFF.

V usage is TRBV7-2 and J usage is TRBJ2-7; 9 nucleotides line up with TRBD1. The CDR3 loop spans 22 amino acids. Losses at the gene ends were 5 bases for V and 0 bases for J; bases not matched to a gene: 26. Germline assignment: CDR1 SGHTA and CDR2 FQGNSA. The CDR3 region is CASSVSGTGFPRRRQSSYEQYF. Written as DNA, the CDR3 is TGTGCCAGCAGCGTATCCGGGACAGGGTTCCCTCGGAGGCGGCAGTCCTCCTACGAGCAGTACTTC.

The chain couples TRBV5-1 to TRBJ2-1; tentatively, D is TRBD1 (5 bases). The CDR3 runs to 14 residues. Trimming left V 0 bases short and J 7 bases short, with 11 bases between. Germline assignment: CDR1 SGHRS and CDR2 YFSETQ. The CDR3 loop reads CASSLASRTNEQFF. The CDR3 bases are TGCGCCAGCAGCTTGGCCAGTAGGACAAATGAGCAGTTCTTC.

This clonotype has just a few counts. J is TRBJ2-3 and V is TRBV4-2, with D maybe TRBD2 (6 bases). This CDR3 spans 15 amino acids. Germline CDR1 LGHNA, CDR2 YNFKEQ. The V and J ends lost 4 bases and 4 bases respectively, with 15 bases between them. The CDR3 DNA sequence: TGTGCCAGCAGCCCTAGTCCTAGCGTGGCAGATACGCAGTATTTT. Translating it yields CASSPSPSVADTQYF.

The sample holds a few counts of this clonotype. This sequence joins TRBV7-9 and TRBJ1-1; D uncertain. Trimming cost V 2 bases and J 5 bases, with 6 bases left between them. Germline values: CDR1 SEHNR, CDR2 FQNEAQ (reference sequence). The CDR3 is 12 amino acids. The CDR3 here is CASSLKGTEAFF. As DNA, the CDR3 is TGTGCCAGCAGCTTAAAGGGTACTGAAGCTTTCTTT. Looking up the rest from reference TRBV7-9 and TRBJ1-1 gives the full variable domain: DTGVSQNPRHKITKRGQNVTFRCDPISEHNRLYWYRQTLGQGPEFLTYFQNEAQLEKSRLLSDRFSAERPKGSFSTLEIQRTEQGDSAMYLCASSLKGTEAFFGQGTRLTVV.

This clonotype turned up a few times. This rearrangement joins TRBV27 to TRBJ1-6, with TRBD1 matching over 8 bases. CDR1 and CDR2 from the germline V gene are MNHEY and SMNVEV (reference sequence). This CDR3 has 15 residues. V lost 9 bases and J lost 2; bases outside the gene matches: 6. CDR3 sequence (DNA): TGTGCCAGTGGAGACAGGGGTACCTATAATTCACCCCTCCACTTT. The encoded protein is CASGDRGTYNSPLHF.

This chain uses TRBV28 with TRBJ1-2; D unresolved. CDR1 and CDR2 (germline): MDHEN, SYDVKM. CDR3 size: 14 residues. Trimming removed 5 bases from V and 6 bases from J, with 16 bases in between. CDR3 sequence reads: CASSDLQRRNGYTF. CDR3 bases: TGTGCCAGCAGTGACCTACAGAGGAGAAATGGCTACACCTTC.

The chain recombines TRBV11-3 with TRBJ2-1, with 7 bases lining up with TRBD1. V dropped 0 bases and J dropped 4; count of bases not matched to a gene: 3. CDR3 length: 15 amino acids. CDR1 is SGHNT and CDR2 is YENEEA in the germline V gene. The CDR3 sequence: CASSLESDRYNEQFF. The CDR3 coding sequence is TGTGCCAGCAGCTTAGAATCGGACAGGTACAATGAGCAGTTCTTC.

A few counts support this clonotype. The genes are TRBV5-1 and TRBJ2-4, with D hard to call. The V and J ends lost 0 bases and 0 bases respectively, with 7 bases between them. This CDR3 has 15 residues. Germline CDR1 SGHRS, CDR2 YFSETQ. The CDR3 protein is CASSLGSLAKNIQYF. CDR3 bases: TGCGCCAGCAGCTTGGGGTCCCTAGCCAAAAACATTCAGTACTTC.

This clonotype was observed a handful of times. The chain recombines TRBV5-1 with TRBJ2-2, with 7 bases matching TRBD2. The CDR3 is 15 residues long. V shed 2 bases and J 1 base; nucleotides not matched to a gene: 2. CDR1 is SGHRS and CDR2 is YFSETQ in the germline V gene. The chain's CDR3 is CASSFSGENTGELFF. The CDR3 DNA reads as TGCGCCAGCAGCTTCAGCGGGGAGAACACCGGGGAGCTGTTTTTT. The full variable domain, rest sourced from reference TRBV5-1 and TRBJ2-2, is KAGVTQTPRYLIKTRGQQVTLSCSPISGHRSVSWYQQTPGQGLQFLFEYFSETQRNKGNFPGRFSGRQFSNSRSEMNVSTLELGDSALYLCASSFSGENTGELFFGEGSRLTVL.

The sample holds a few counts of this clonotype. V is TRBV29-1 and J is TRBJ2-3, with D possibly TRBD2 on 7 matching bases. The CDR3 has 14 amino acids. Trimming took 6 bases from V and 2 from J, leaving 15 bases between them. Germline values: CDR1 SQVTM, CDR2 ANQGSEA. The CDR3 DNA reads TGCAGCGTGTTTTTGGGGGGGCTCACAGATACGCAGTATTTT. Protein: CSVFLGGLTDTQYF.

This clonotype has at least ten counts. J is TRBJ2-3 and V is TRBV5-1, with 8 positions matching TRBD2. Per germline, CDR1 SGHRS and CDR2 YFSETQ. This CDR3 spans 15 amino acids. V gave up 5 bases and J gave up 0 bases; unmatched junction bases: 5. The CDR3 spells CASSDPSGSTDTQYF. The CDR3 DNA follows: TGCGCCAGCAGTGATCCTAGCGGGAGCACAGATACGCAGTATTTT.

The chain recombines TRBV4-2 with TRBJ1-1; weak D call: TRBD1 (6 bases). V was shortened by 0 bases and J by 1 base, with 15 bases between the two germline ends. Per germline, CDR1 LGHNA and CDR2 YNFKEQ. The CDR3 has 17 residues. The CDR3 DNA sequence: TGTGCCAGCAGCCAAGAAGTAGTGGCAGGGGCGAACACTGAAGCTTTCTTT. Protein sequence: CASSQEVVAGANTEAFF.

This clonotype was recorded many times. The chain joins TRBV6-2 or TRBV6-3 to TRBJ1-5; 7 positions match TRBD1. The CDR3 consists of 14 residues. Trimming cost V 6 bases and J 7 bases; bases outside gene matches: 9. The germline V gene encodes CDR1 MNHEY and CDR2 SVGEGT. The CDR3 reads CASRQTGNGQPQHF. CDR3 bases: TGTGCCAGCAGGCAGACAGGGAATGGACAGCCCCAGCATTTT.

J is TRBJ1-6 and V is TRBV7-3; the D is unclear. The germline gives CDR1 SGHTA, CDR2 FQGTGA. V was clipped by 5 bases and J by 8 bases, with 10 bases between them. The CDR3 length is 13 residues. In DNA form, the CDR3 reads TGTGCCAGCAGCCAAGCACCGGATTCACCCCTCCACTTT. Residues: CASSQAPDSPLHF. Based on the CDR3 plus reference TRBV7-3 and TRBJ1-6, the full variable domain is GAGVSQTPSNKVTEKGKYVELRCDPISGHTALYWYRQSLGQGPEFLIYFQGTGAADDSGLPNDRFFAVRPEGSVSTLKIQRTERGDSAVYLCASSQAPDSPLHFGNGTRLTVT.

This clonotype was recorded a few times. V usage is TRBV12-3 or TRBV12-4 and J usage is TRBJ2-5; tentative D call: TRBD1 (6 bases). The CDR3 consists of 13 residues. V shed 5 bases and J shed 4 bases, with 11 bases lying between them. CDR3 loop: CASSRDRRETQYF. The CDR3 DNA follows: TGTGCCAGCAGTCGAGACAGGCGAGAGACCCAGTACTTC.

This CDR3 reads CASSLSAKNIQYF. The CDR3 DNA reads TGTGCCAGCAGTTTGTCAGCCAAAAACATTCAGTACTTC. This sequence joins TRBV6-2 or TRBV6-3 and TRBJ2-4, with unresolved D. The CDR3 sequence is 13 residues long. Looked up from germline, CDR1 is MNHEY and CDR2 is SVGEGT. V gave up 4 bases and J gave up 0 bases, with 4 bases separating them.

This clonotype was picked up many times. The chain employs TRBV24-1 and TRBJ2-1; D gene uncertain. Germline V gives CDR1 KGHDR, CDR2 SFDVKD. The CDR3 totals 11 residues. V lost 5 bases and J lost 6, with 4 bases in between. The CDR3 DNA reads TGTGCCACCAGTGGGGGCAATGAGCAGTTCTTC. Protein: CATSGGNEQFF.

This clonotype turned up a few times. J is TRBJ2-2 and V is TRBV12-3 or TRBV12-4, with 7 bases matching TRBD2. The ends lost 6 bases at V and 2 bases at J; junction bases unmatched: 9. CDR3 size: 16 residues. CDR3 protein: CASRYRDYLNTGELFF. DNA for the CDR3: TGTGCCAGCAGATACCGGGACTACCTTAACACCGGGGAGCTGTTTTTT.

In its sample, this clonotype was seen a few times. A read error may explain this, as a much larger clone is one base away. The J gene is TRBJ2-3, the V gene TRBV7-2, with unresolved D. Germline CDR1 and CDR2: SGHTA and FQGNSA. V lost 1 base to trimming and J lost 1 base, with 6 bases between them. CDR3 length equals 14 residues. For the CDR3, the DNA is TGTGCCAGCAGCTTAGGGGCCGGCACAGATACGCAGTATTTT. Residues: CASSLGAGTDTQYF.